The T cell receptor (beta chain) described here comes from a study of blood T cell repertoires in COVID-19. Study in general: Sites across the United States, Italy and Spain contributed samples from acute and convalescent COVID-19. Sources were T cells, B-cell-depleted T cells, or PBMCs; the material itself was cDNA or gDNA.

This clone was observed once. In the original analysis: Reference gene primer amplification gave nucleated cell count estimates. This table comes from immunoSEQ multiplex PCR, and its TCRdb copy is limited to in-frame clones, with some not included. The V and J calls and the clone size are those of that table, but D and trimming were determined from the DNA. The repertoire consists of about 170,000 clones, with roughly four fifths occurring once and the leading ten covering around 2.9%. Patients in Seattle were enrolled during active infection, then followed longitudinally. Germline V gene lookup returns CDR1 KGHDR and CDR2 SFDVKD. CDR3 length: 12 residues. V was shortened by 0 bases and J by 7 bases, with 5 bases between the two germline ends.

This receptor was obtained from an elderly woman with COVID-19, enrolled during active disease. The rearrangement links TRBV24-1 to TRBJ1-2, with no clear D. Sequencing was carried out using peripheral blood. CDR3 residues: CATSDLQLGYTF. CDR3 in DNA: TGTGCCACCAGTGATTTGCAACTTGGCTACACCTTC.